The next 29 T cell receptor beta chains were all read from a single sample in a study of blood T cell repertoires in COVID-19. Using immunoSEQ multiplex PCR, the repertoire was profiled, and TCRdb retains in-frame clones only, with some absent. The sample records fewer than 300,000 clones, approximately 84% being singletons. Sequenced material: peripheral blood. These receptors were collected from a human donor with COVID-19, enrolled during active disease. The donor label of this sample is uncertain.

This clone was observed once. V gene TRBV5-4 combines with J gene TRBJ1-1; D is unclear. The germline gives CDR1 SGHNT, CDR2 YYREEE (reference sequence). The CDR3 has 15 amino acids. Trimming cost V 4 bases and J 3 bases, with 16 bases left between them. CDR3 coding DNA: TGTGCCAGCAGCCGCCCCGTGGCAGAAGACACTGAAGCTTTCTTT. Protein sequence: CASSRPVAEDTEAFF.

This CDR3 is CASSTTGVQPQHF. CDR3 nucleotides: TGTGCCAGCAGCACAACAGGGGTTCAGCCCCAGCATTTT. V and J are TRBV6-6 and TRBJ1-5; TRBD1 matches 7 bases. The junction had 5 bases not matched to a gene; V was cut back by 6 bases and J by 6 bases. CDR1 and CDR2 from the germline V gene are MNHNY and SVGAGI (reference sequence). The CDR3 covers 13 residues.

V is TRBV11-2 and J is TRBJ1-6, with TRBD1 matching over 7 bases. This CDR3 contains 15 residues. Per the germline V gene, CDR1 is SGHAT and CDR2 is FQNNGV. V shed 6 bases, J shed 4 bases, and the junction held 6 bases outside the gene matches. CDR3 in DNA: TGTGCCAGCAGGGCCGACAGGGCGTATAATTCACCCCTCCACTTT. Translated: CASRADRAYNSPLHF.

The chain carries TRBV7-9 and TRBJ1-1; D is perhaps TRBD1 (6 bases). Germline lookup yields CDR1 SEHNR and CDR2 FQNEAQ (reference sequence). This CDR3 spans 14 amino acids. V lost 4 bases, J lost 1 base, and 10 bases lay in between. The CDR3 DNA follows: TGTGCCAGCAGCTCCGTAGGGGGGAACACTGAAGCTTTCTTT. This translates into CASSSVGGNTEAFF.

V usage is TRBV18 and J usage is TRBJ1-5, with 8 bases that match TRBD1. The CDR3 is 14 amino acids. V shed 3 bases and J 3 bases; nucleotides not matched to a gene: 1. Germline CDR1 reads KGHSH; CDR2 reads LQKENI. The CDR3 loop reads CASSPTGDNQPQHF. The CDR3 DNA reads as TGTGCCAGCTCACCGACAGGGGACAATCAGCCCCAGCATTTT.

This clone showed up just a few times. V usage is TRBV3-1 (or the pseudogene TRBV3-2) and J usage is TRBJ1-6, with 8 bases that match TRBD1. The junction had 7 bases not matched to a gene; V was cut back by 7 bases and J by 8 bases. Germline V gives CDR1 LGHDT, CDR2 YNNKEL (reference sequence). The CDR3 sequence is 14 residues long. The CDR3 loop is CASNIQGAYSPLHF. The DNA for the CDR3 is TGTGCCAGCAACATCCAGGGGGCATATTCACCCCTCCACTTT.

This clone was detected only once. V and J are TRBV24-1 and TRBJ2-7, with TRBD1 matching 9 bases. The length of the CDR3 is 15 residues. Looked up from germline, CDR1 is KGHDR and CDR2 is SFDVKD. Unmatched junction bases numbered 11, after V lost 3 bases and J lost 9 bases. CDR3 in DNA: TGTGCCACCAGTGATCCAGGGACAGGGCCCCTAGGGCAGTACTTC. It encodes CATSDPGTGPLGQYF.

This clone was detected only a few times. This chain connects TRBV29-1 to TRBJ1-1; 8 bases are a match to TRBD1. This CDR3 comprises 12 residues. V trimming: 6 bases; J trimming: 4 bases; junction bases outside the gene matches: 4. In germline, CDR1 is SQVTM, CDR2 ANQGSEA. CDR3 amino acids: CSVNTGGTEAFF. The CDR3 nucleotides are TGCAGCGTGAACACAGGGGGCACTGAAGCTTTCTTT. The variable domain in full, completed from reference TRBV29-1 and TRBJ1-1, reads SAVISQKPSRDICQRGTSLTIQCQVDSQVTMMFWYRQQPGQSLTLIATANQGSEATYESGFVIDKFPISRPNLTFSTLTVSNMSPEDSSIYLCSVNTGGTEAFFGQGTRLTVV.

The chain links TRBV28 to TRBJ1-1; the match to TRBD1 covers 8 bases. The J segment lost 1 base and the V segment lost 5 bases, leaving 6 bases of the junction unmatched. Germline V gene data show CDR1 as MDHEN and CDR2 as SYDVKM. The CDR3 covers 15 residues. CDR3 amino acids: CASSQTGTGNTEAFF. The CDR3 DNA reads TGTGCCAGCAGTCAAACCGGGACAGGGAACACTGAAGCTTTCTTT.

In its sample, this clone was seen once. The gene calls are TRBV6-5 and TRBJ2-7; 9 bases align to TRBD2. J was trimmed by 2 bases and V by 6 bases; bases with no gene match: 2. The germline V gene has CDR1 MNHEY and CDR2 SVGAGI. CDR3 length: 13 residues. The DNA of the CDR3 is TGTGCCAGCAGGGCTAGCGGGACCTACGAGCAGTACTTC. It translates to CASRASGTYEQYF.

This rearrangement joins TRBV30 to TRBJ1-1; 7 bases align to TRBD1. CDR1 and CDR2 from the germline V gene are GTSNPN and SVGIG (reference sequence). V lost 0 bases, J lost 7 bases, and 8 bases stayed unmatched. The CDR3 runs 14 residues. CDR3 DNA sequence: TGTGCCTGGAGTGTCAGTTTAAGGGACAGTGAAGCTTTCTTT. This gives the protein CAWSVSLRDSEAFF.

This chain connects TRBV18 to TRBJ1-3, with 8 bases aligning to TRBD1. Germline lookup yields CDR1 KGHSH and CDR2 LQKENI. The V gene end was trimmed by 6 bases and the J gene end by 2 bases; junction bases not matched to a gene: 0. This CDR3 has 13 residues. This CDR3 is CASSTGAGNTIYF. As DNA, the CDR3 is TGTGCCAGCTCGACAGGGGCTGGAAACACCATATATTTT. Filled out from reference TRBV18 and TRBJ1-3, the complete variable domain reads NAGVMQNPRHLVRRRGQEARLRCSPMKGHSHVYWYRQLPEEGLKFMVYLQKENIIDESGMPKERFSAEFPKEGPSILRIQQVVRGDSAAYFCASSTGAGNTIYFGEGSWLTVV.

The chain recombines TRBV7-9 with TRBJ1-1; D remains ambiguous. V was shortened by 5 bases and J by 1 base, with 11 bases between the two germline ends. Germline assignment: CDR1 SEHNR and CDR2 FQNEAQ (reference sequence). There are 14 residues in the CDR3. The CDR3 protein is CASSPDNKNTEAFF. The CDR3 nucleotides read TGTGCCAGCAGCCCTGATAACAAGAACACTGAAGCTTTCTTT.

CDR3 nucleotide sequence: TGTGCCAGCAGCAGAACGGGTGGAGGACAGGAGACGCGTGGCTACACCTTC. It yields the protein CASSRTGGGQETRGYTF. The chain carries TRBV9 and TRBJ1-2; 7 bases match TRBD1. This CDR3 is 17 amino acids long. Germline CDR1 SGDLS, CDR2 YYNGEE. J lost 7 bases, V lost 4 bases, and 19 bases had no gene match. The full variable domain, completed using reference TRBV9 and TRBJ1-2, is DSGVTQTPKHLITATGQRVTLRCSPRSGDLSVYWYQQSLDQGLQFLIQYYNGEERAKGNILERFSAQQFPDLHSELNLSSLELGDSALYFCASSRTGGGQETRGYTFGSGTRLTVV.

This clone occurred a few times. This chain joins TRBV28 and TRBJ1-1; D not resolved. This CDR3 region has 14 residues. CDR1 and CDR2 from the germline V gene are MDHEN and SYDVKM. The V and J ends lost 6 bases and 1 base respectively, with 12 bases between them. In DNA form, the CDR3 reads TGTGCCAGCAGCCTGAAGACGGGGAACACTGAAGCTTTCTTT. Its protein is CASSLKTGNTEAFF.

The chain couples TRBV24-1 to TRBJ2-3; 11 nucleotides match TRBD2. The trim removed 9 bases at V and 3 bases at J, leaving 7 bases unmatched. Germline loops: CDR1 KGHDR, CDR2 SFDVKD. The CDR3 loop spans 15 amino acids. CDR3 coding DNA: TGTGCCACCGGGTTACGACTAGCGGGGACAGATACGCAGTATTTT. This gives the protein CATGLRLAGTDTQYF.

This clone was counted between two and nine times. The chain joins TRBV7-3 to TRBJ1-1, with no clear D. CDR3 size: 13 residues. Trimming cost V 5 bases and J 1 base, with 8 bases left between them. CDR1 and CDR2 (germline): SGHTA, FQGTGA. Here the CDR3 DNA reads TGTGCCAGCAGCCCTCGGAGGAACACTGAAGCTTTCTTT. Protein product: CASSPRRNTEAFF. Together with reference TRBV7-3 and TRBJ1-1, the CDR3 gives the full variable domain: GAGVSQTPSNKVTEKGKYVELRCDPISGHTALYWYRQSLGQGPEFLIYFQGTGAADDSGLPNDRFFAVRPEGSVSTLKIQRTERGDSAVYLCASSPRRNTEAFFGQGTRLTVV.

The chain recombines TRBV19 with TRBJ2-5; TRBD1 aligns across 10 bases. Germline lookup yields CDR1 LNHDA and CDR2 SQIVND (reference sequence). This CDR3 spans 16 amino acids. The ends lost 4 bases at V and 4 bases at J; junction bases unmatched: 9. The CDR3 DNA is TGTGCCAGTAGTACGGGACAGGGGCCCAGTGGAGAGACCCAGTACTTC. Translation gives CASSTGQGPSGETQYF.

The chain carries TRBV7-8 and TRBJ2-7, with 8 bases aligning to TRBD1. CDR3 length: 15 amino acids. V was clipped by 4 bases and J by 2 bases; unmatched bases: 7. Germline CDR1 SGHVS, CDR2 FQNEAQ. CDR3 in DNA: TGTGCCAGCAGCTCGACAGGGGCCCTCCCCTACGAGCAGTACTTC. This codes for CASSSTGALPYEQYF.

This chain links TRBV19 with TRBJ2-3, with 11 nucleotides matching TRBD1. Losses at the gene ends were 6 bases for V and 1 base for J; bases not matched to a gene: 6. Per the germline V gene, CDR1 is LNHDA and CDR2 is SQIVND (reference sequence). CDR3 length: 16 amino acids. The CDR3 protein is CASRPGTGGGTDTQYF. CDR3 in DNA: TGTGCCAGTAGACCGGGGACAGGGGGTGGCACAGATACGCAGTATTTT.

V and J are TRBV6-2 or TRBV6-3 and TRBJ1-1, with D possibly being TRBD1 (5 bases). V was cut by 6 bases and J by 3 bases, with 11 bases left in between. Germline V gene lookup returns CDR1 MNHEY and CDR2 SVGEGT. CDR3 length: 13 residues. The CDR3 here is CASSRRGYTEAFF. The CDR3 region has the DNA TGTGCCAGCAGCCGGCGGGGCTACACTGAAGCTTTCTTT.

The rearrangement links TRBV19 to TRBJ1-1; TRBD1 matches 9 bases. This CDR3 spans 15 amino acids. V lost 4 bases, J lost 3 bases, and 6 bases stayed unmatched. The germline CDR1 and CDR2 sequences are LNHDA and SQIVND (reference sequence). CDR3 sequence (DNA): TGTGCCAGTAGTACCCAGAGGACAGGGGACACTGAAGCTTTCTTT. This translates into CASSTQRTGDTEAFF.

J is TRBJ1-4 and V is TRBV29-1, with D possibly TRBD1 on 5 matching bases. Trimming left V 0 bases short and J 14 bases short, with 13 bases between. Germline CDR1 SQVTM, CDR2 ANQGSEA. The CDR3 is 12 amino acids. CDR3 sequence reads: CSVEEMGGRLFF. For the CDR3, the DNA is TGCAGCGTTGAAGAGATGGGGGGACGTCTGTTTTTT.

The chain carries TRBV18 and TRBJ2-7; D may be TRBD2 (6 bases). V lost 3 bases to trimming and J lost 2 bases, with 14 bases between them. Germline V gives CDR1 KGHSH, CDR2 LQKENI. The CDR3 extends over 15 amino acids. The CDR3 DNA follows: TGTGCCAGCTCACCCCCCTGGACTACAACCTACGAGCAGTACTTC. The encoded protein is CASSPPWTTTYEQYF. Variable domain in full (rest from reference TRBV18 and TRBJ2-7): NAGVMQNPRHLVRRRGQEARLRCSPMKGHSHVYWYRQLPEEGLKFMVYLQKENIIDESGMPKERFSAEFPKEGPSILRIQQVVRGDSAAYFCASSPPWTTTYEQYFGPGTRLTVT.

The V and J genes are TRBV6-5 and TRBJ1-3; D uncertain. Trimming stripped 6 bases from V and 8 bases from J, with 11 bases between. The CDR3 has 12 residues. Germline values: CDR1 MNHEY, CDR2 SVGAGI. Written as DNA, the CDR3 is TGTGCCAGCAGGGCTTCGGCGGACACCATATATTTT. This sequence encodes CASRASADTIYF.

V and J are TRBV28 and TRBJ1-1, with D maybe TRBD1 (6 bases). The length of the CDR3 is 16 residues. The V gene lost 3 bases and the J gene lost 5 bases, with 19 bases spanning the gap. The germline gives CDR1 MDHEN, CDR2 SYDVKM. The DNA of the CDR3 is TGTGCCAGCAGTTTTGGAGGGGGGGGCGCAGGTACTGAAGCTTTCTTT. Amino acid sequence: CASSFGGGGAGTEAFF. The variable domain in full, completed from reference TRBV28 and TRBJ1-1, reads DVKVTQSSRYLVKRTGEKVFLECVQDMDHENMFWYRQDPGLGLRLIYFSYDVKMKEKGDIPEGYSVSREKKERFSLILESASTNQTSMYLCASSFGGGGAGTEAFFGQGTRLTVV.

The V call is TRBV18, the J call TRBJ2-6; D not certain. Trimming cost V 3 bases and J 1 base, with 13 bases left between them. Germline V gene data show CDR1 as KGHSH and CDR2 as LQKENI. This CDR3 spans 17 amino acids. CDR3 nucleotide sequence: TGTGCCAGCTCACCCCTTTCAGGTGATTCTGGGGCCAACGTCCTGACTTTC. This encodes CASSPLSGDSGANVLTF.

This clone appeared once. The chain uses TRBV13 and TRBJ1-1; D gene uncertain. This CDR3 region has 16 residues. Germline V lookup: CDR1 PRHDT, CDR2 FYEKMQ (reference sequence). Between the trimmed V and J ends, which lost 0 bases and 8 bases, there was a span of 19 bases. The CDR3 is CASSLGSKAVRGEAFF. CDR3 coding DNA: TGTGCCAGCAGCTTAGGGTCGAAGGCAGTACGCGGGGAAGCTTTCTTT. Based on the CDR3 plus reference TRBV13 and TRBJ1-1, the full variable domain is AAGVIQSPRHLIKEKRETATLKCYPIPRHDTVYWYQQGPGQDPQFLISFYEKMQSDKGSIPDRFSAQQFSDYHSELNMSSLELGDSALYFCASSLGSKAVRGEAFFGQGTRLTVV.

The rearrangement uses TRBV18 and TRBJ2-2; no reliable D call. This CDR3 contains 15 residues. The V and J ends lost 1 base and 6 bases respectively, with 12 bases between them. Germline CDR1 is KGHSH and CDR2 is LQKENI. The CDR3 DNA is TGTGCCAGCTCACCACTGCAGGTCGCGCCCGGGGAGCTGTTTTTT. It yields the protein CASSPLQVAPGELFF.